This entry lists 23 T cell receptor beta chains sequenced from one sample in a study of CD8+ T cells in alopecia areata. Reverse transcribed after extraction, RNA yielded cDNA as the sequencing template. Here immunoSEQ multiplex PCR was the method, and the copy in TCRdb shows in-frame clones only, minus some. This sample has about 140,000 clones, with roughly 50% found just once. The material was CD4+ T cells sorted from blood, obtained at week 0. Source of these receptors: a human donor with alopecia areata.

The rearrangement joins TRBV9 to TRBJ2-5, with D tentatively TRBD2 (5 bases). Germline V gene sequence: CDR1 SGDLS, CDR2 YYNGEE. V lost 4 bases to trimming and J lost 2 bases, with 18 bases between them. The CDR3 has 16 residues. CDR3 loop: CASSPAGRWSQETQYF. The DNA for the CDR3 is TGTGCCAGCAGCCCGGCGGGCAGGTGGTCTCAAGAGACCCAGTACTTC. The full variable domain, rest sourced from reference TRBV9 and TRBJ2-5, is DSGVTQTPKHLITATGQRVTLRCSPRSGDLSVYWYQQSLDQGLQFLIQYYNGEERAKGNILERFSAQQFPDLHSELNLSSLELGDSALYFCASSPAGRWSQETQYFGPGTRLLVL.

This clone was observed a few times. The CDR3 region is CASSLVAGLGTEAFF. The CDR3 nucleotides read TGTGCCAGCAGCTTAGTCGCGGGGTTGGGGACTGAAGCTTTCTTT. The rearrangement links TRBV7-2 to TRBJ1-1, with D unresolved. CDR3 length equals 15 residues. Trimming shortened V by 1 base and J by 5 bases, and 14 bases separated the two germline ends. CDR1 and CDR2 (germline): SGHTA, FQGNSA. Looking up the rest from reference TRBV7-2 and TRBJ1-1 gives the full variable domain: GAGVSQSPSNKVTEKGKDVELRCDPISGHTALYWYRQSLGQGLEFLIYFQGNSAPDKSGLPSDRFSAERTGGSVSTLTIQRTQQEDSAVYLCASSLVAGLGTEAFFGQGTRLTVV.

The chain joins TRBV30 to TRBJ1-2; D is unresolved. The germline V gene has CDR1 GTSNPN and CDR2 SVGIG (reference sequence). V lost 0 bases to trimming and J lost 0 bases, with 8 bases between them. The CDR3 sequence is 14 residues long. The CDR3 DNA reads TGTGCCTGGAGTGTAAACATTCCTAACTATGGCTACACCTTC. Translation gives CAWSVNIPNYGYTF.

This chain uses TRBV5-1 with TRBJ1-1; 10 bases agree with TRBD1. The J segment lost 1 base and the V segment lost 4 bases, leaving 4 bases of the junction unmatched. The CDR3 is made up of 15 amino acids. CDR1 and CDR2 from the germline V gene are SGHRS and YFSETQ. CDR3 protein: CASSGRDRGNTEAFF. The CDR3 DNA follows: TGCGCCAGCAGCGGGCGGGACAGGGGGAACACTGAAGCTTTCTTT. The complete variable domain, with remaining parts taken from reference TRBV5-1 and TRBJ1-1, reads KAGVTQTPRYLIKTRGQQVTLSCSPISGHRSVSWYQQTPGQGLQFLFEYFSETQRNKGNFPGRFSGRQFSNSRSEMNVSTLELGDSALYLCASSGRDRGNTEAFFGQGTRLTVV.

This clone has a handful of counts. The genes are TRBV7-2 and TRBJ2-5; D ambiguous. Looked up from germline, CDR1 is SGHTA and CDR2 is FQGNSA. The CDR3 is 12 residues long. The ends were cut back, 1 base at V and 7 bases at J, with 7 bases in the middle. The CDR3 loop reads CASSLDWGTQYF. The CDR3 region has the DNA TGTGCCAGCAGCTTAGACTGGGGGACCCAGTACTTC. The full variable domain, its missing parts supplied by reference TRBV7-2 and TRBJ2-5, is GAGVSQSPSNKVTEKGKDVELRCDPISGHTALYWYRQSLGQGLEFLIYFQGNSAPDKSGLPSDRFSAERTGGSVSTLTIQRTQQEDSAVYLCASSLDWGTQYFGPGTRLLVL.

The V and J genes are TRBV29-1 and TRBJ2-3; possibly TRBD1 or TRBD2 for D (6 bases each). In germline, CDR1 is SQVTM, CDR2 ANQGSEA. The V gene lost 8 bases and the J gene lost 1 base, with 25 bases spanning the gap. The CDR3 covers 17 residues. This CDR3 is CSYRGQGRFTGTDTQYF. The DNA of the CDR3 is TGCAGCTACCGGGGTCAGGGGAGGTTCACTGGCACAGATACGCAGTATTTT.

This clone was counted a few times. The chain has TRBV4-1 and TRBJ2-2; perhaps TRBD1 as D (5 bases). The ends were cut back, 0 bases at V and 6 bases at J, with 8 bases in the middle. CDR1 and CDR2 (germline): MGHRA, YSYEKL. This CDR3 contains 14 residues. CDR3 amino acids: CASSQDKGSGELFF. CDR3 bases: TGCGCCAGCAGCCAAGATAAGGGGTCCGGGGAGCTGTTTTTT.

The rearrangement links TRBV30 to TRBJ1-6; 7 nucleotides agree with TRBD1. Germline lookup yields CDR1 GTSNPN and CDR2 SVGIG (reference sequence). The ends lost 0 bases at V and 9 bases at J; junction bases unmatched: 5. The CDR3 loop spans 14 amino acids. The CDR3 bases are TGTGCCTGGAGTGTAGGGACAGTCGGTTCACCCCTCCACTTT. It is translated as CAWSVGTVGSPLHF.

The chain has TRBV7-9 and TRBJ1-1, with D possibly matching TRBD1 (5 bases). The germline V and J ends were trimmed by 5 bases and 1 base, with 8 bases remaining between them. The germline V gene encodes CDR1 SEHNR and CDR2 FQNEAQ (reference sequence). This CDR3 spans 13 amino acids. The CDR3 loop is CASSPQGNTEAFF. Here the CDR3 DNA reads TGTGCCAGCAGCCCCCAGGGGAACACTGAAGCTTTCTTT.

This chain uses TRBV7-2 with TRBJ2-2; D call uncertain. V lost 2 bases and J 4 bases, leaving 11 bases between the germline ends. CDR1 SGHTA and CDR2 FQGNSA come from the germline V gene. The CDR3 extends over 15 amino acids. CDR3 amino acids: CASSLLVSGTGELFF. CDR3 DNA sequence: TGTGCCAGCAGCTTATTGGTTAGTGGCACCGGGGAGCTGTTTTTT.

The V call is TRBV6-6, the J call TRBJ2-3; D is ambiguous. V was clipped by 3 bases and J by 2 bases, with 12 bases between them. Germline CDR1 reads MNHNY; CDR2 reads SVGAGI (reference sequence). The CDR3 totals 15 residues. The chain's CDR3 is CASSYSGSNTDTQYF. CDR3 nucleotide sequence: TGTGCCAGCAGTTATTCTGGAAGCAACACAGATACGCAGTATTTT.

The chain links TRBV5-1 to TRBJ1-1, with a possible D match to TRBD1 (6 bases). The germline V gene has CDR1 SGHRS and CDR2 YFSETQ. The CDR3 extends over 14 amino acids. Trimming removed 4 bases from V and 5 bases from J, with 15 bases in between. CDR3 loop: CASSPQGGLTEAFF. For the CDR3, the DNA is TGCGCCAGCAGCCCACAGGGTGGATTAACTGAAGCTTTCTTT.

This clone has more than one count but fewer than ten. This chain links TRBV10-3 with TRBJ1-6; D uncertain. The V end lost 2 bases, the J end lost 7 bases, and 6 bases lay between the germline ends. This CDR3 spans 13 amino acids. Germline values: CDR1 ENHRY, CDR2 SYGVKD. The CDR3 sequence: CAISEGRNSPLHF. CDR3 DNA sequence: TGTGCCATCAGTGAGGGGAGGAATTCACCCCTCCACTTT.

The gene calls are TRBV25-1 and TRBJ2-1; 10 bases fit TRBD2. The CDR3 runs 16 residues. CDR1 is MGHDK and CDR2 is SYGVNS in the germline V gene. V was pared by 4 bases and J by 0 bases, with 3 bases of the junction left unmatched. The CDR3 loop is CASSGTSGSSYNEQFF. The CDR3 DNA is TGTGCCAGCAGTGGGACTAGCGGTAGCTCCTACAATGAGCAGTTCTTC.

The chain joins TRBV5-1 to TRBJ2-7; TRBD2 agrees at 8 bases. V dropped 0 bases and J dropped 1; count of bases not matched to a gene: 6. This CDR3 contains 16 residues. Germline CDR1 is SGHRS and CDR2 is YFSETQ. DNA of the CDR3: TGCGCCAGCAGCTTGGTTAGCGGGACCCCATCCTACGAGCAGTACTTC. This translates into CASSLVSGTPSYEQYF.

This clone was seen a handful of times. This sequence joins TRBV5-1 and TRBJ1-1, with TRBD1 as a possible D gene (6 bases). This CDR3 contains 16 residues. Between the trimmed V and J ends, which lost 4 bases and 0 bases, there was a span of 16 bases. The germline V gene has CDR1 SGHRS and CDR2 YFSETQ. This CDR3 is CASSPQGQTMNTEAFF. The CDR3 nucleotides read TGCGCCAGCAGCCCCCAAGGACAGACTATGAACACTGAAGCTTTCTTT. Variable domain in full (rest from reference TRBV5-1 and TRBJ1-1): KAGVTQTPRYLIKTRGQQVTLSCSPISGHRSVSWYQQTPGQGLQFLFEYFSETQRNKGNFPGRFSGRQFSNSRSEMNVSTLELGDSALYLCASSPQGQTMNTEAFFGQGTRLTVV.

This chain links TRBV5-6 with TRBJ1-3, with D perhaps TRBD1 (6 bases). The V end lost 1 base, the J end lost 2 bases, and 10 bases lay between the germline ends. This CDR3 has 15 residues. The germline gives CDR1 SGHDT, CDR2 YYEEEE. CDR3 region: CASSLQGHAGNTIYF. For the CDR3, the DNA is TGTGCCAGCAGCTTGCAGGGGCATGCTGGAAACACCATATATTTT.

This chain connects TRBV7-8 to TRBJ2-2; D is unclear. V was trimmed by 0 bases and J by 4 bases, leaving 27 bases between them. Germline loops: CDR1 SGHVS, CDR2 FQNEAQ. There are 21 residues in the CDR3. The CDR3 DNA sequence: TGTGCCAGCAGCTTAGCCAAATCCGGGCGTCGAACGATTTTAGGCACCGGGGAGCTGTTTTTT. Protein product: CASSLAKSGRRTILGTGELFF.

This rearrangement joins TRBV5-1 to TRBJ2-5; D uncertain. The CDR3 length is 12 residues. Germline loops: CDR1 SGHRS, CDR2 YFSETQ. V shed 2 bases and J shed 5 bases, with 7 bases lying between them. The CDR3 nucleotides read TGCGCCAGCAGCTTATCGCAGGAGACCCAGTACTTC. This translates into CASSLSQETQYF.

This clone was picked up a small number of times. The chain links TRBV4-3 to TRBJ2-7; unclear D gene. Germline assignment: CDR1 LGHNA and CDR2 YSLEER. Trimming left V 1 base short and J 6 bases short, with 13 bases between. The CDR3 runs to 14 residues. In nucleotides, the CDR3 is TGCGCCAGCAGCCAAGGGGCCCTTCACTCCGAGCAGTACTTC. Its protein product is CASSQGALHSEQYF.

As to this clone: This specimen includes other DNA sequences encoding the same CDR3. The chain employs TRBV7-8 and TRBJ2-7; D is unclear. Trimming removed 2 bases at V and 3 bases at J, with 2 bases between. The CDR3 consists of 11 residues. Germline CDR1 is SGHVS and CDR2 is FQNEAQ. The CDR3 sequence: CASSLRYEQYF. In DNA form, the CDR3 reads TGTGCCAGCAGCTTACGCTACGAGCAGTACTTC. Supplemented by reference TRBV7-8 and TRBJ2-7, the full variable domain reads GAGVSQSPRYKVAKRGQDVALRCDPISGHVSLFWYQQALGQGPEFLTYFQNEAQLDKSGLPSDRFFAERPEGSVSTLKIQRTQQEDSAVYLCASSLRYEQYFGPGTRLTVT.

With respect to this clone: This same CDR3 is encoded by further DNA sequences in the sample. V usage is TRBV18 and J usage is TRBJ2-7; D unresolved. Trimming left V 3 bases short and J 3 bases short, with 3 bases between. Germline V lookup: CDR1 KGHSH, CDR2 LQKENI. The CDR3 is 11 amino acids. The CDR3 DNA reads as TGTGCCAGCTCACCCAACTACGAGCAGTACTTC. Translating it yields CASSPNYEQYF.

The J gene is TRBJ2-3, the V gene TRBV5-4; no firm D call. V lost 1 base and J 2 bases, leaving 5 bases between the germline ends. This CDR3 contains 13 residues. Germline CDR1 and CDR2: SGHNT and YYREEE (reference sequence). The CDR3 sequence is CASSLMFTDTQYF. The CDR3 DNA sequence: TGTGCCAGCAGCTTGATGTTCACAGATACGCAGTATTTT.